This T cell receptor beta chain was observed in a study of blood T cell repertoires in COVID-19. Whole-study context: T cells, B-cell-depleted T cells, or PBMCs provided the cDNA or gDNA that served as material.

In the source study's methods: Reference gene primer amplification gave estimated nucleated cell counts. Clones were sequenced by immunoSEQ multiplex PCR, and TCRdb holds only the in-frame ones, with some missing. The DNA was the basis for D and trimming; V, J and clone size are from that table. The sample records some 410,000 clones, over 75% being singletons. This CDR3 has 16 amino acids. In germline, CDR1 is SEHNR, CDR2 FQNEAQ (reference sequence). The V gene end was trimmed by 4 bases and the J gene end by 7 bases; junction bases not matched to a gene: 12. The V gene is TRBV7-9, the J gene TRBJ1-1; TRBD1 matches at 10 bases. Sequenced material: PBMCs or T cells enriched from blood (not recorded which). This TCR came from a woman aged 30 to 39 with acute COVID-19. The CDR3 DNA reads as TGTGCCAGCAGCTCTAGGAAGGACAGGGGGACGCTTGAAGCTTTCTTT. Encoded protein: CASSSRKDRGTLEAFF.